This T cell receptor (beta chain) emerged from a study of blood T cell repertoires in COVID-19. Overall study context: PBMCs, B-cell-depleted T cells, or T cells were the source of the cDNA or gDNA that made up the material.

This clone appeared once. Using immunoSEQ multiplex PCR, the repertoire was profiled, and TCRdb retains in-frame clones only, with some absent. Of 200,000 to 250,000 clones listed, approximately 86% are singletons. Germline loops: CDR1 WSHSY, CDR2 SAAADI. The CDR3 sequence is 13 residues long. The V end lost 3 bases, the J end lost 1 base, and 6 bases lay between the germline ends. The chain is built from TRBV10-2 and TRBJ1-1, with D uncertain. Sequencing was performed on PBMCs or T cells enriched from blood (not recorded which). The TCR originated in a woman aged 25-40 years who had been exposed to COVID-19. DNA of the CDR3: TGCGCCAGCAGTGACAACACGAACACTGAAGCTTTCTTT. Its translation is CASSDNTNTEAFF.